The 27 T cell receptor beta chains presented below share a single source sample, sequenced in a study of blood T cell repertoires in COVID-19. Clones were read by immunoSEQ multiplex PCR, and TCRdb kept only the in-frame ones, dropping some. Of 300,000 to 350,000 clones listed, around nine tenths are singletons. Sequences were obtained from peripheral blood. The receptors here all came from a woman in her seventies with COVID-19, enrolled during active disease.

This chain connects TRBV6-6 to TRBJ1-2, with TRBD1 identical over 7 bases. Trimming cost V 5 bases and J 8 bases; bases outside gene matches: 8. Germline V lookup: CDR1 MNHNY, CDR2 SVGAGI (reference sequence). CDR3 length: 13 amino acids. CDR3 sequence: CASSQTGAGGYTF. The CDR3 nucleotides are TGTGCCAGCAGTCAAACAGGGGCAGGAGGCTACACCTTC.

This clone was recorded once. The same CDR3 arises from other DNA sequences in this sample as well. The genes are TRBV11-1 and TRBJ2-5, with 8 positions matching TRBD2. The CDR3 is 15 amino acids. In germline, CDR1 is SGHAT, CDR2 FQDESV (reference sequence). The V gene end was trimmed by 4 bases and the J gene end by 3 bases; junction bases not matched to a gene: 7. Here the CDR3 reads CASSSYGGAEETQYF. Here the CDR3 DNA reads TGTGCCAGCAGCTCCTACGGGGGGGCCGAAGAGACCCAGTACTTC.

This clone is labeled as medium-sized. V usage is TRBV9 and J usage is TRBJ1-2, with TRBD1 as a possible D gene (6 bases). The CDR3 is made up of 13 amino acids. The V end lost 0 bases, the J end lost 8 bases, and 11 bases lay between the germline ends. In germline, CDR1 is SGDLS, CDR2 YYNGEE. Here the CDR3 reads CASSVGQVYGYTF. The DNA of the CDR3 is TGTGCCAGCAGCGTAGGACAGGTTTACGGCTACACCTTC.

The DNA of the CDR3 is TGTGCCACCAGTGATTTGGCGGGACTAGGGACCGATGAGCAGTTCTTC. This codes for CATSDLAGLGTDEQFF. The rearrangement links TRBV24-1 to TRBJ2-1; TRBD2 matches 8 bases. V dropped 0 bases and J dropped 8; count of bases not matched to a gene: 8. The V gene's germline CDR1 is KGHDR and CDR2 SFDVKD. CDR3 length equals 16 residues.

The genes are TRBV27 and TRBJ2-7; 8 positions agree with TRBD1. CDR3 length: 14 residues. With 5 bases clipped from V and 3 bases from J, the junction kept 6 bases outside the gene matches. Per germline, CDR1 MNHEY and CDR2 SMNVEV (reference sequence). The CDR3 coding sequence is TGTGCCAGCAGTACAGGGGGTGGCCGCTACGAGCAGTACTTC. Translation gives CASSTGGGRYEQYF.

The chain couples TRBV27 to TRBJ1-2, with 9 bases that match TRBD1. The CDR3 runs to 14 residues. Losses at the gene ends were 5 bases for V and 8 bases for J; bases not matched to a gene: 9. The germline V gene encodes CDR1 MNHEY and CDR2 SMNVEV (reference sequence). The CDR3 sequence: CASSLTLGQGGYTF. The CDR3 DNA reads TGTGCCAGCAGTCTTACATTGGGACAGGGAGGCTACACCTTC.

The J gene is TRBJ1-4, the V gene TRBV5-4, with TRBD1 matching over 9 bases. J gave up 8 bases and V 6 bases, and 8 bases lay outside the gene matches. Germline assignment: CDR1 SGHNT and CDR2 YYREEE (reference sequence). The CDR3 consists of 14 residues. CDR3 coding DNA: TGTGCCAGCATTCCGGGACAGGGAAAAGAAAAACTGTTTTTT. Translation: CASIPGQGKEKLFF.

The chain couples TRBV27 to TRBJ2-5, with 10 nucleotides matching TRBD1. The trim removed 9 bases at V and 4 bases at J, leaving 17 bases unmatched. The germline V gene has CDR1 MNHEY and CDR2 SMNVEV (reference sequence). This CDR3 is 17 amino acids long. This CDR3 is CARITSSGQGNSETQYF. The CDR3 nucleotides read TGTGCCAGGATCACTTCGTCGGGACAGGGGAATTCAGAGACCCAGTACTTC.

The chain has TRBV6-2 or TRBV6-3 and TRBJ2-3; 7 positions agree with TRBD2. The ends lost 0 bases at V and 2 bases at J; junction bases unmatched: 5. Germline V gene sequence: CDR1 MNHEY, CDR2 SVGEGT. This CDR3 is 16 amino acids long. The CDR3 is CASSYSPGTNTDTQYF. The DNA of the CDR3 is TGTGCCAGCAGTTACTCGCCTGGGACTAACACAGATACGCAGTATTTT.

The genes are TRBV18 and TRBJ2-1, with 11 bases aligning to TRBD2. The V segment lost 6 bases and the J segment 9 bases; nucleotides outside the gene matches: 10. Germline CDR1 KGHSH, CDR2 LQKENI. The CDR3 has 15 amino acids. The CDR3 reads CASSQLAGGFLEQFF. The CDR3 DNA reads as TGTGCCAGCTCGCAGCTAGCGGGGGGTTTCCTTGAGCAGTTCTTC.

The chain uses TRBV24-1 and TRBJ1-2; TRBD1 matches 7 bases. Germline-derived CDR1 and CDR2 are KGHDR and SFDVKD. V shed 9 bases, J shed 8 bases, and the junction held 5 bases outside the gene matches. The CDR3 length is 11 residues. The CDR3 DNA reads TGTGCCACCTCGACAGGGAAGGGCTACACCTTC. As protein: CATSTGKGYTF.

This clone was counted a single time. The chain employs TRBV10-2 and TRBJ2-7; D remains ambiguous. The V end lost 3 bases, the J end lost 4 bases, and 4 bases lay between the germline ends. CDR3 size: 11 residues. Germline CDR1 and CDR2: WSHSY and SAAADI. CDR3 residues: CASSDSYEQYF. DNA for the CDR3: TGCGCCAGCAGTGACAGTTACGAGCAGTACTTC.

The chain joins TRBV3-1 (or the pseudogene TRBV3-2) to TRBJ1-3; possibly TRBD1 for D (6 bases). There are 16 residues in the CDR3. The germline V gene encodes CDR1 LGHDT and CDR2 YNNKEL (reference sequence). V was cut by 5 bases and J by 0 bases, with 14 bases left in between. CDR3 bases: TGTGCCAGCAGCGGCCCGGGACAAGTCTCTGGAAACACCATATATTTT. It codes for CASSGPGQVSGNTIYF.

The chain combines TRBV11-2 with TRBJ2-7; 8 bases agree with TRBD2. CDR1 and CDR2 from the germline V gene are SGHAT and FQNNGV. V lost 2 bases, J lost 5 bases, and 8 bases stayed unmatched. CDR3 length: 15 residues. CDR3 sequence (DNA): TGTGCCAGCAGCTTAATAGCGGGACCCCAGAACGAGCAGTACTTC. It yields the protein CASSLIAGPQNEQYF.

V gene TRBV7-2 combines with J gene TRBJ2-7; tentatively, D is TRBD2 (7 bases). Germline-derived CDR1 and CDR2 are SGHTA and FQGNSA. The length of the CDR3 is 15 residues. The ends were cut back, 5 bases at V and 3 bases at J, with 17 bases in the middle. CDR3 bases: TGTGCCAGCAGCCTGGGAGGGGGAGGGGGCTACGAGCAGTACTTC. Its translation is CASSLGGGGGYEQYF.

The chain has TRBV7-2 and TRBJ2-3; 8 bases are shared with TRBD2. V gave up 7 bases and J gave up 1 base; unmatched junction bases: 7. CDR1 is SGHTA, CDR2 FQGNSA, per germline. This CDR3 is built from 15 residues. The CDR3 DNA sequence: TGTGCCAGCACCTCGGGGGGGCGGGGCACAGATACGCAGTATTTT. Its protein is CASTSGGRGTDTQYF.

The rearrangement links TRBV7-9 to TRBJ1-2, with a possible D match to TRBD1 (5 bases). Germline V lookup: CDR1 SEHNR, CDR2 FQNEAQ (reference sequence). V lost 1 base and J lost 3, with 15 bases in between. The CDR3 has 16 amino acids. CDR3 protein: CASSLGTQGGDYGYTF. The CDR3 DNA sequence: TGTGCCAGCAGCTTAGGGACCCAGGGAGGTGACTATGGCTACACCTTC.

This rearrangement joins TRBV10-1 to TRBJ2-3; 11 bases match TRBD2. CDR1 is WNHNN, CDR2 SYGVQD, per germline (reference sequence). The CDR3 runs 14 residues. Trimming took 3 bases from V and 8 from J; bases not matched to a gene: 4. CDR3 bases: TGCGCCAGCAGTGATAGCGGGGGGGCCACTACGCAGTATTTT. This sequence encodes CASSDSGGATTQYF.

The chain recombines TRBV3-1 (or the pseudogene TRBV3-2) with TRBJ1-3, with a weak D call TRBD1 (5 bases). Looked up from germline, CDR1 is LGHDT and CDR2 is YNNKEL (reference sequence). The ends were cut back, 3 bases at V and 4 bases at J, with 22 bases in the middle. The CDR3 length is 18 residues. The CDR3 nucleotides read TGTGCCAGCAGCCATTCATATGACAGAATCCGACCCGGAAACACCATATATTTT. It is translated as CASSHSYDRIRPGNTIYF.

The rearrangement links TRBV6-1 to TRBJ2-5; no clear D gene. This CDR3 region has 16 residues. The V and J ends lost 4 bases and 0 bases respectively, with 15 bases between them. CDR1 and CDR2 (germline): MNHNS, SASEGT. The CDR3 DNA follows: TGTGCCAGCAGTGCCAAAATACAACCGTACCAAGAGACCCAGTACTTC. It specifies CASSAKIQPYQETQYF.

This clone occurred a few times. Here the CDR3 reads CASSQRVISYEQYF. CDR3 nucleotides: TGTGCCAGCAGCCAACGGGTCATCTCCTACGAGCAGTACTTC. The rearrangement joins TRBV7-2 to TRBJ2-7; D is unclear. The V gene's germline CDR1 is SGHTA and CDR2 FQGNSA. This CDR3 has 14 residues. V lost 5 bases to trimming and J lost 0 bases, with 11 bases between them.

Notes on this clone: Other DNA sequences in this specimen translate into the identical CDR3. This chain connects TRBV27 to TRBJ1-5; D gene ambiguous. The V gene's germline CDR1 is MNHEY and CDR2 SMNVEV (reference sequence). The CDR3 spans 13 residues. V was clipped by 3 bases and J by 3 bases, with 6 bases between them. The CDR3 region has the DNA TGTGCCAGCAGTTTGAGGCTCAATCAGCCCCAGCATTTT. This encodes CASSLRLNQPQHF.

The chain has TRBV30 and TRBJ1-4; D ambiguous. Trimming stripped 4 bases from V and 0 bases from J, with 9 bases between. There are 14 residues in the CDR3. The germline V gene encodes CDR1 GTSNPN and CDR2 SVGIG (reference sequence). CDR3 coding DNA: TGTGCCTGGAAGGACTCTGCAACTAATGAAAAACTGTTTTTT. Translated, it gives CAWKDSATNEKLFF.

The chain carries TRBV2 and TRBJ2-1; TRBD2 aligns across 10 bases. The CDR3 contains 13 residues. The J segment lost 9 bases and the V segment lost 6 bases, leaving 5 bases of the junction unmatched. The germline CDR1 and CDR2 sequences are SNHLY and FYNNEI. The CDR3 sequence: CASSLAGGSEQFF. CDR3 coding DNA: TGTGCCAGCAGCTTAGCGGGGGGCAGTGAGCAGTTCTTC.

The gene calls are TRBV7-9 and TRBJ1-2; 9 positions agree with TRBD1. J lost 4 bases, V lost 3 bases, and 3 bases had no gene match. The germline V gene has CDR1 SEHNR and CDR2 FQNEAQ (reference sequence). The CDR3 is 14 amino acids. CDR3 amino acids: CASSLGQGVYGYTF. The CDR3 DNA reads TGTGCCAGCAGCTTGGGACAGGGAGTCTATGGCTACACCTTC.

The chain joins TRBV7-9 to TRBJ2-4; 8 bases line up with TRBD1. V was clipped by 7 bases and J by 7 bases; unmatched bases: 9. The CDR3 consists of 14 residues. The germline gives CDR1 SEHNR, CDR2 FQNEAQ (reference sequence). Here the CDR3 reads CASTSDRGGNIQYF. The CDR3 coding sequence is TGTGCCAGCACCTCTGACAGGGGCGGGAACATTCAGTACTTC.

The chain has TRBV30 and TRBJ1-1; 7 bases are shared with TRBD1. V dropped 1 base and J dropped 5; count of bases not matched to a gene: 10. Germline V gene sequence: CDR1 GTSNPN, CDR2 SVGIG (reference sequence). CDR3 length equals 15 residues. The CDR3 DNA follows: TGTGCCTGGAGTGCCCCGACAGGGTTAAGAACTGAAGCTTTCTTT. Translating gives CAWSAPTGLRTEAFF.